The clone carrying this T cell receptor beta chain appeared a few times. Its target is not known. CDR3 length: 13 amino acids. The sample comes from a study of blood T cells in healthy people across ages. About the study: Template switching retrieved approximately one barcoded beta molecule for each two T cells. General study results and limits: Per million T cells, TCR beta diversity dropped roughly linearly as age increased.

It was with a sample-barcoded 5' primer and a J-beta primer mix that a second PCR of roughly 7 to 12 cycles was run. From each sample, at least 2.5 million paired-end reads containing CDR3 were obtained. TCRdb re-analysed the 5' RACE reads in MiXCR, keeping a single row per CDR3 protein. There are some 900,000 distinct CDR3 sequences in the sample; about 48% occur only once, and roughly 13% lies in the top ten. The sequence came from a man under 40 in good health. The specimen sequenced was blood. The gene calls are TRBV21-1 and TRBJ1-1; the D call of TRBD1 is as the table states it, not checked on the DNA. TRBV21-1 is termed a pseudogene. This CDR3 reads CASSAKDGRRAFF. The CDR3 DNA is TGTGCCAGCAGCGCCAAGGATGGGCGGAGGGCTTTCTTT.